A single sample gave rise to the 26 T cell receptor beta chains below, sequenced in a study of breast tumors, draining lymph nodes, adjacent tissues. Axillary draining lymph nodes of breast cancer patients supplied the node samples. TCRdb recomputed calls from the multiplex PCR reads with MiXCR, one row per CDR3 protein. The sample consists of approximately 89,000 distinct CDR3 sequences, around 28% of them appearing once. The sample taken for sequencing was axillary lymph node tissue. The receptors derive from a female donor with breast cancer. Some clones in this sample may be carry-over from other donors' samples.

The chain recombines TRBV9 with TRBJ2-5; 9 nucleotides agree with TRBD1. This CDR3 has 15 amino acids. The J segment lost 2 bases and the V segment lost 4 bases, leaving 6 bases of the junction unmatched. Germline values: CDR1 SGDLS, CDR2 YYNGEE. CDR3 in amino acids: CASSTGQGPQETQYF. The CDR3 DNA is TGTGCCAGCAGCACGGGACAGGGACCGCAAGAGACCCAGTACTTC.

The chain uses TRBV7-9 and TRBJ1-6, with unresolved D. V dropped 6 bases and J dropped 0 bases, with 12 bases sitting between them. Germline values: CDR1 SEHNR, CDR2 FQNEAQ (reference sequence). The CDR3 runs to 16 residues. The CDR3 is CASRSVRSSYNSPLHF. CDR3 coding DNA: TGTGCCAGCAGGTCAGTAAGGAGCTCCTATAATTCACCCCTCCACTTT.

This clonotype was recorded only once. V is TRBV11-3 and J is TRBJ2-3, with 8 bases matching TRBD1. Germline V gene data show CDR1 as SGHNT and CDR2 as YENEEA. V lost 6 bases to trimming and J lost 4 bases; unmatched junction nucleotides: 3. This CDR3 comprises 13 residues. CDR3 DNA: TGTGCCAGCAGAGACAGGGGATCAGATACGCAGTATTTT. Encoded protein: CASRDRGSDTQYF.

At least ten counts were recorded for this clonotype. V usage is TRBV19 and J usage is TRBJ2-7, with 12 bases fitting TRBD2. The CDR3 runs 15 residues. Germline V gene sequence: CDR1 LNHDA, CDR2 SQIVND (reference sequence). After removal of 2 bases from V and 3 bases from J, the junction contained 2 bases not matched to a gene. CDR3 bases: TGTGCCAGTAGTATAAGACTAGCGGGGGTCTACGAGCAGTACTTC. Protein sequence: CASSIRLAGVYEQYF.

This clonotype was seen repeatedly, ten times or more. J is TRBJ1-3 and V is TRBV11-3; D uncertain. V was cut by 5 bases and J by 4 bases, with 9 bases left in between. This CDR3 region has 13 residues. Germline CDR1 reads SGHNT; CDR2 reads YENEEA. CDR3 DNA sequence: TGTGCCAGCAGCCAATCACAAGGAAACACCATATATTTT. Translated, it gives CASSQSQGNTIYF.

In this sample, this clonotype turned up many times. The rearrangement uses TRBV7-2 and TRBJ2-5; D perhaps matches TRBD1 (5 bases). The CDR3 is 12 amino acids. The germline V and J ends were trimmed by 5 bases and 5 bases, with 9 bases remaining between them. Looked up from germline, CDR1 is SGHTA and CDR2 is FQGNSA. CDR3 amino acids: CASSLTVETQYF. The CDR3 DNA reads as TGTGCCAGCAGCCTGACAGTGGAGACCCAGTACTTC.

This clonotype was observed many times. The J gene is TRBJ2-2, the V gene TRBV13; 12 bases match TRBD2. This CDR3 has 16 residues. Germline V gene data show CDR1 as PRHDT and CDR2 as FYEKMQ (reference sequence). V lost 5 bases and J lost 7; bases outside the gene matches: 8. The CDR3 spells CASSPRTSGKDGELFF. As DNA, the CDR3 is TGTGCCAGCAGCCCGAGGACTAGCGGGAAGGACGGGGAGCTGTTTTTT.

This clonotype was seen at least ten times. The chain employs TRBV19 and TRBJ1-5; D is unclear. This CDR3 contains 13 residues. CDR1 and CDR2 (germline): LNHDA, SQIVND (reference sequence). V lost 1 base, J lost 6 bases, and 7 bases lay in between. The CDR3 loop is CASSIAGSQPQHF. CDR3 bases: TGTGCCAGTAGTATAGCGGGAAGTCAGCCCCAGCATTTT.

This clonotype was seen once. Just one base apart from a much larger clone, this may be a read error. The chain carries TRBV30 and TRBJ2-1, with D maybe TRBD2 (6 bases). The CDR3 is made up of 14 amino acids. CDR1 is GTSNPN and CDR2 is SVGIG in the germline V gene (reference sequence). The CDR3, as DNA: TGTGCCTGGAGTGCCAGAGGGACTGTCAATGAGCAGTCCTTC. Translation gives CAWSARGTVNEQSF.

This clonotype was seen a handful of times. CDR3 in DNA: TGCAGTGCTAGAGAAACCGGGACAGGGAACACTGAAGCTTTCTTT. It encodes CSARETGTGNTEAFF. The gene calls are TRBV20-1 and TRBJ1-1; the match to TRBD1 covers 8 bases. The V gene end was trimmed by 0 bases and the J gene end by 1 base; junction bases not matched to a gene: 4. CDR1 is DFQATT, CDR2 SNEGSKA, per germline (reference sequence). This CDR3 contains 15 residues.

In regard to this clonotype: The conserved phenylalanine or tryptophan normally closing the CDR3 is absent here, so this likely arose from a read error. The DNA is omitted, as the CDR3 cannot be located on it reliably, and the CDR3 follows TCRdb's listing. The rearrangement joins TRBV4-3 to TRBJ1-2. Germline CDR1 and CDR2: LGHNA and YSLEER. Counting both end residues, the CDR3 totals 9 amino acids. This CDR3 reads CASSQDRGL.

Note on this clonotype: This may come from a read error, since a much larger clone is one base off. V and J are TRBV6-2 or TRBV6-3 and TRBJ2-7, with D unclear. V lost 1 base and J lost 2, with 9 bases in between. The CDR3 runs 14 residues. Germline assignment: CDR1 MNHEY and CDR2 SVGEGT. As DNA, the CDR3 is TGTGCCAGCAGTTACTTGGACCTCCCCTACGAGCAGTACTTC. Its translation: CASSYLDLPYEQYF.

As concerns this clonotype: A much larger clone sits a single nucleotide away, making a read error possible. The rearrangement joins TRBV6-1 to TRBJ2-2, with unresolved D. V was shortened by 10 bases and J by 1 base, with 7 bases between the two germline ends. Germline values: CDR1 MNHNS, CDR2 SASEGT. CDR3 length: 12 amino acids. In DNA form, the CDR3 reads TGTGCCACCTCCGGGAACACCGGGGAGCTGTTTTTT. It is translated as CATSGNTGELFF.

This clonotype was seen repeatedly, ten times or more. This chain uses TRBV19 with TRBJ2-7, with TRBD1 identical over 7 bases. The CDR3 has 14 amino acids. CDR1 is LNHDA and CDR2 is SQIVND in the germline V gene (reference sequence). The V segment lost 6 bases and the J segment 7 bases; nucleotides outside the gene matches: 12. CDR3 amino acids: CASRGTANSGEQYF. CDR3 sequence (DNA): TGTGCCAGTAGGGGGACAGCAAACAGTGGGGAGCAGTACTTC. Combining the CDR3 with reference TRBV19 and TRBJ2-7 gives the whole variable domain DGGITQSPKYLFRKEGQNVTLSCEQNLNHDAMYWYRQDPGQGLRLIYYSQIVNDFQKGDIAEGYSVSREKKESFPLTVTSAQKNPTAFYLCASRGTANSGEQYFGPGTRLTVT.

There are many counts of this clonotype. The chain links TRBV29-1 to TRBJ2-2, with D unclear. This CDR3 has 13 residues. The V and J ends lost 5 bases and 1 base respectively, with 8 bases between them. CDR1 is SQVTM and CDR2 is ANQGSEA in the germline V gene. CDR3 region: CSVSSGNTGELFF. CDR3 coding DNA: TGCAGCGTTTCTTCGGGGAACACCGGGGAGCTGTTTTTT.

In DNA, the CDR3 is TGTGCCAGCTCACCGAGGGGCCGGGGACGGATCATCTCAACTGAAGCTTTCTTT. Amino acids: CASSPRGRGRIISTEAFF. The gene calls are TRBV18 and TRBJ1-1; D perhaps matches TRBD1 (5 bases). Germline CDR1 KGHSH, CDR2 LQKENI. The CDR3 totals 18 residues. V dropped 3 bases and J dropped 5 bases, with 25 bases sitting between them.

The chain uses TRBV4-2 and TRBJ1-4, with 7 bases that match TRBD1. The CDR3 covers 14 residues. After removal of 2 bases from V and 9 bases from J, the junction contained 6 bases not matched to a gene. In germline, CDR1 is LGHNA, CDR2 YNFKEQ. The CDR3 nucleotides read TGTGCCAGCAGCCAAACTCAGGGGGTCAAAAAACTGTTTTTT. It specifies CASSQTQGVKKLFF.

Points on this clonotype: A much larger clone sits a single nucleotide away, making a read error possible. The chain recombines TRBV7-9 with TRBJ2-1; possibly TRBD1 or TRBD2 for D (5 bases each). This CDR3 has 18 residues. Germline V gives CDR1 SEHNR, CDR2 FQNEAQ (reference sequence). The CDR3 spells CASSPGKGDLSSYHEQFF. The CDR3 region has the DNA TGTGCCAGCAGTCCGGGAAAAGGGGACCTAAGCTCCTACCATGAGCAGTTCTTC. Supplemented by reference TRBV7-9 and TRBJ2-1, the full variable domain reads DTGVSQNPRHKITKRGQNVTFRCDPISEHNRLYWYRQTLGQGPEFLTYFQNEAQLEKSRLLSDRFSAERPKGSFSTLEIQRTEQGDSAMYLCASSPGKGDLSSYHEQFFGPGTRLTVL.

This clonotype was seen repeatedly, ten times or more. The gene calls are TRBV5-1 and TRBJ2-7; 8 bases match TRBD2. The CDR3 consists of 15 residues. The V and J ends lost 0 bases and 1 base, in that order; junction bases with no gene match: 3. Germline V lookup: CDR1 SGHRS, CDR2 YFSETQ. Here the CDR3 reads CASSLETSVSYEQYF. CDR3 bases: TGCGCCAGCAGCTTGGAGACTAGCGTATCCTACGAGCAGTACTTC.

This clonotype was found many times. The chain recombines TRBV19 with TRBJ2-1; D is undetermined. Trimming shortened V by 2 bases and J by 0 bases, and 8 bases separated the two germline ends. The CDR3 loop spans 15 amino acids. Germline lookup yields CDR1 LNHDA and CDR2 SQIVND (reference sequence). In DNA, the CDR3 is TGTGCCAGTAGTATAAAAGGAGCCTCCTACAATGAGCAGTTCTTC. Translation: CASSIKGASYNEQFF.

This clonotype counts as medium-sized (0.01 to 0.1%). The chain recombines TRBV5-6 with TRBJ2-7; TRBD2 is a possible D gene (6 bases). Germline assignment: CDR1 SGHDT and CDR2 YYEEEE. This CDR3 contains 14 residues. The V end was cut by 0 bases, the J end by 4 bases, with 11 bases between. The CDR3 is CASSLEAGLYEQYF. In DNA, the CDR3 is TGTGCCAGCAGCTTGGAGGCGGGACTTTACGAGCAGTACTTC.

This clonotype was counted many times. The chain links TRBV19 to TRBJ1-5; D perhaps matches TRBD1 (5 bases). This CDR3 is 13 amino acids long. V lost 5 bases, J lost 5 bases, and 10 bases lay in between. Germline V gives CDR1 LNHDA, CDR2 SQIVND (reference sequence). The CDR3 coding sequence is TGTGCCAGTAGTTGGGCGGGGGATCAGCCCCAGCATTTT. Protein product: CASSWAGDQPQHF.

The chain joins TRBV18 to TRBJ1-1, with D maybe TRBD1 (6 bases). The CDR3 spans 16 residues. Germline values: CDR1 KGHSH, CDR2 LQKENI. Trimming stripped 1 base from V and 4 bases from J, with 16 bases between. CDR3 sequence: CASSPRGPGAGTEAFF. The DNA of the CDR3 is TGTGCCAGCTCACCACGGGGGCCCGGCGCCGGCACTGAAGCTTTCTTT.

Ten or more counts support this clonotype. The chain combines TRBV6-2 or TRBV6-3 with TRBJ2-5; the D is unclear. Germline CDR1 and CDR2: MNHEY and SVGEGT. V dropped 5 bases and J dropped 4 bases, with 11 bases sitting between them. The CDR3 is made up of 13 amino acids. The CDR3 coding sequence is TGTGCCAGCAGTAACCAACGAGCAGAGACCCAGTACTTC. This gives the protein CASSNQRAETQYF.

Comments on this clonotype: Germline is not matched at one junction end, which may reflect a read error. The rearrangement links TRBV9 to TRBJ1-2; a weak D match, TRBD1 (5 bases). The CDR3 runs to 13 residues. Germline CDR1 SGDLS, CDR2 YYNGEE. As DNA, the CDR3 is TGTGCCAGCAGCAGGGGTAGGGACTACGGCTACACCTTC. Amino acids: CASSRGRDYGYTF. Full variable domain (remainder filled in from reference TRBV9 and TRBJ1-2): DSGVTQTPKHLITATGQRVTLRCSPRSGDLSVYWYQQSLDQGLQFLIQYYNGEERAKGNILERFSAQQFPDLHSELNLSSLELGDSALYFCASSRGRDYGYTFGSGTRLTVV.

This clonotype has at least ten counts. This chain links TRBV19 with TRBJ2-5; TRBD1 matches 8 bases. Unmatched junction bases numbered 4, after V lost 2 bases and J lost 2 bases. Germline V gene sequence: CDR1 LNHDA, CDR2 SQIVND (reference sequence). The CDR3 contains 15 residues. The CDR3 loop reads CASSIPRTGQETQYF. Written as DNA, the CDR3 is TGTGCCAGTAGTATACCCAGGACAGGGCAAGAGACCCAGTACTTC. The variable domain in full, completed from reference TRBV19 and TRBJ2-5, reads DGGITQSPKYLFRKEGQNVTLSCEQNLNHDAMYWYRQDPGQGLRLIYYSQIVNDFQKGDIAEGYSVSREKKESFPLTVTSAQKNPTAFYLCASSIPRTGQETQYFGPGTRLLVL.